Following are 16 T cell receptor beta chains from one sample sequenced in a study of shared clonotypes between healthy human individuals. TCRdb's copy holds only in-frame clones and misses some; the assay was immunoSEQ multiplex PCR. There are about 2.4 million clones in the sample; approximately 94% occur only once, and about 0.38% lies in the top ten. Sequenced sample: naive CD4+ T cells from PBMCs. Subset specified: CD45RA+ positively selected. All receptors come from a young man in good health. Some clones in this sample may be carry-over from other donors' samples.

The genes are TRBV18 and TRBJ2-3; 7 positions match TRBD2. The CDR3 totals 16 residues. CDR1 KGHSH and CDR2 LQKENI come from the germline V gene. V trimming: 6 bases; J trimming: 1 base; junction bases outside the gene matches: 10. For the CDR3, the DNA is TGTGCCAGCTCCGAAGGGAGGGGAATGGGCACAGATACGCAGTATTTT. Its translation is CASSEGRGMGTDTQYF.

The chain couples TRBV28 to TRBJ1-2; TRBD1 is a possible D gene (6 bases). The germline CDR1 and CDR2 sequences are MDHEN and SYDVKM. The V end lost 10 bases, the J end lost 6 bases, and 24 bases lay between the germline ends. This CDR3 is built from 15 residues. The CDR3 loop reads CAINLGGAVEHGYTF. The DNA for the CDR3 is TGTGCCATCAATCTGGGGGGGGCCGTAGAACATGGCTACACCTTC.

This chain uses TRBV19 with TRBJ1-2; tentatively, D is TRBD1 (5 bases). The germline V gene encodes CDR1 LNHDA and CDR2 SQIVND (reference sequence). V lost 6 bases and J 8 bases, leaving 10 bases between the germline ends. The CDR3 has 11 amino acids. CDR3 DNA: TGTGCCAGTAGGGGCAGGGCGGGCTACACCTTC. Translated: CASRGRAGYTF.

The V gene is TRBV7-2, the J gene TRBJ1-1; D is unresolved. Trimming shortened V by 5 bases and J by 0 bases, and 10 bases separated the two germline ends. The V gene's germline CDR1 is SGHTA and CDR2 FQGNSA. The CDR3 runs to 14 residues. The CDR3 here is CASSVKGVNTEAFF. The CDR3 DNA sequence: TGTGCCAGCAGCGTAAAGGGTGTGAACACTGAAGCTTTCTTT.

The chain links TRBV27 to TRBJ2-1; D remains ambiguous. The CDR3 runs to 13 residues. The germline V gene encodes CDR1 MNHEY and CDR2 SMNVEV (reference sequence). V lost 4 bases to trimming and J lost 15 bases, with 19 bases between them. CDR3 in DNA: TGTGCCAGCAGTTCGAACTTAAGATCCCGAACGTTCTTC. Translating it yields CASSSNLRSRTFF.

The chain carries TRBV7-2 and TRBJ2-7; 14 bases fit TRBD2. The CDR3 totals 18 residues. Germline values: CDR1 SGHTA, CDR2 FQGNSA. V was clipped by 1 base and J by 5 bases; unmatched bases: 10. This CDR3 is CASSLVWTSGGNANEQYF. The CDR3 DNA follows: TGTGCCAGCAGCTTAGTGTGGACTAGCGGGGGGAATGCAAACGAGCAGTACTTC.

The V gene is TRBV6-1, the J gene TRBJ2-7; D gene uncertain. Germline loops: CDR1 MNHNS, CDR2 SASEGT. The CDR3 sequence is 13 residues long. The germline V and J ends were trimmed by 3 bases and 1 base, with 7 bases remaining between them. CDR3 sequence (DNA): TGTGCCAGCAGTGACCTTTATTCCTACGAGCAGTACTTC. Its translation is CASSDLYSYEQYF.

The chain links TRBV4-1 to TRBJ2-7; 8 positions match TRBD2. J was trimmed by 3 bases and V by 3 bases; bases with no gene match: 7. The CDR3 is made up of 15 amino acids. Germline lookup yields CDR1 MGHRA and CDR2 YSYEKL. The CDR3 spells CASSHPPGLVYEQYF. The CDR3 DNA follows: TGCGCCAGCAGCCACCCCCCGGGACTAGTCTACGAGCAGTACTTC.

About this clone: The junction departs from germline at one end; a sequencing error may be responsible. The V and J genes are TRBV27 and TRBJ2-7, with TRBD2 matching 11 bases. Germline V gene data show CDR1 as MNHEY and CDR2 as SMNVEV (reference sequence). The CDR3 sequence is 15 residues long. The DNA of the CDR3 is TGTGCCGGCAGTTTAATCGACGGACTAGCGGGCGAGCAGTACTTC. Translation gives CAGSLIDGLAGEQYF.

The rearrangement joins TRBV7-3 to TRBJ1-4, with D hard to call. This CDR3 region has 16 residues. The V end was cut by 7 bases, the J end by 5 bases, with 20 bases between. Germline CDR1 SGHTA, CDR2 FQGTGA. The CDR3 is CASIPLAPSENEKLFF. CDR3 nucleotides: TGTGCCAGCATTCCCCTAGCCCCCTCTGAAAATGAAAAACTGTTTTTT.

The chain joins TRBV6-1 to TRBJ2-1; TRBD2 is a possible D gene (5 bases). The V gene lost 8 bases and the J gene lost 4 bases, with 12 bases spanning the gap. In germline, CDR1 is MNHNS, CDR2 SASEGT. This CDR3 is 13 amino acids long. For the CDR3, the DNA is TGTGCCAGCCTCCCTCCGGGATACAATGAGCAGTTCTTC. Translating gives CASLPPGYNEQFF.

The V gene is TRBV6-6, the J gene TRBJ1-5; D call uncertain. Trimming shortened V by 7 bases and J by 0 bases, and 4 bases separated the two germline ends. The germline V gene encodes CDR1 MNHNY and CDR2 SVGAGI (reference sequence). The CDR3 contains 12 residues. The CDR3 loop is CASKISNQPQHF. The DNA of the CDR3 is TGTGCCAGCAAAATTAGCAATCAGCCCCAGCATTTT.

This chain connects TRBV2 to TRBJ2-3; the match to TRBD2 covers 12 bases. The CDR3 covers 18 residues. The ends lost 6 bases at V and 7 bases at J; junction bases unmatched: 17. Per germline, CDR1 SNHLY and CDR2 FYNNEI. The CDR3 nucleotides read TGTGCCAGCAGCGAAACTACCGGGACTAGCGGGCCCGCCAATACGCAGTATTTT. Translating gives CASSETTGTSGPANTQYF.

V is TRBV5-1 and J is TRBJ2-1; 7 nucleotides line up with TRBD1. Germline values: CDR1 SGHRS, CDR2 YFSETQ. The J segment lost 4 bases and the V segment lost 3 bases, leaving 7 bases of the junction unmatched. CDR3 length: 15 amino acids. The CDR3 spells CASSWAGTAYNEQFF. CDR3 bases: TGCGCCAGCAGCTGGGCTGGGACAGCTTACAATGAGCAGTTCTTC.

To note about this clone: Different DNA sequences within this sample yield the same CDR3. This chain's CDR3 is CASSQEPSGAYNEQFF. For the CDR3, the DNA is TGTGCCAGCAGCCAAGAACCTAGCGGAGCTTACAATGAGCAGTTCTTC. J is TRBJ2-1 and V is TRBV4-2; 7 bases line up with TRBD2. The CDR3 is 16 amino acids. Unmatched junction bases numbered 6, after V lost 0 bases and J lost 4 bases. From germline, CDR1 is LGHNA and CDR2 YNFKEQ.

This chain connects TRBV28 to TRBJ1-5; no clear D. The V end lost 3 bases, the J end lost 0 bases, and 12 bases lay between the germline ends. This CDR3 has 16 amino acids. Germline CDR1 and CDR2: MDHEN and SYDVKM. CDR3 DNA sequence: TGTGCCAGCAGTTTCTACAGCTTGAATAGCAATCAGCCCCAGCATTTT. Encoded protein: CASSFYSLNSNQPQHF.